This is a list of T cell receptor beta chains from one sample in a study of cytomegalovirus exposure and HLA in healthy donors. Measured with immunoSEQ multiplex PCR; TCRdb has only the in-frame clones, and not every one. The table records hundreds of thousands of clones, about 72% of them present only once. The source material was PBMCs. These receptor sequences come from a male donor in good health and CMV-seronegative. CDR3s include the opening cysteine and the closing phenylalanine or tryptophan. The order of the fields is D gene, clone size, J gene, V gene, CDR3 DNA, CDR3 protein. The D gene is left open where the match is weak. Clone size is shown for a subset of rows, as once, few, many or a class of expanded clone.

TRBD2 NA TRBJ2-1 TRBV19 TGTGCCAGTAGTGCGACTAGCGGGGTGTCCTACAATGAGCAGTTCTTC CASSATSGVSYNEQFF
TRBD1 few TRBJ2-7 TRBV7-3 TGTGCCAGCAGCTTAGGGACAGGGGAAGACGAGCAGTACTTC CASSLGTGEDEQYF
TRBD1 few TRBJ2-1 TRBV2 TGTGCCAGCAGTCAGGACAGGGGTGAGCAGTTCTTC CASSQDRGEQFF
TRBD2 NA TRBJ2-3 TRBV11-2 TGTGCCAGCAGCCTAGCGGGAGGTCGCACAGATACGCAGTATTTT CASSLAGGRTDTQYF
NA NA TRBJ1-5 TRBV9 TGTGCCAGCAGCGTAGGGGGACTTAGCAATCAGCCCCAGCATTTT CASSVGGLSNQPQHF
NA few TRBJ1-1 TRBV19 TGTGCCAGTAGTATGCCGGGGTTGAGAACTGAAGCTTTCTTT CASSMPGLRTEAFF
TRBD2 NA TRBJ2-1 TRBV19 TGTGCCAGTAGTATTCTAGCGGAGTACAATGAGCAGTTCTTC CASSILAEYNEQFF
NA NA TRBJ2-7 TRBV11-2 TGTGCCAGCAGCTTAGAAGGGGCAGTGCTCTACGAGCAGTACTTC CASSLEGAVLYEQYF
NA NA TRBJ1-2 TRBV2 TGTGCCAGCAAAATGGGCCAAACCAACTATGGCTACACCTTC CASKMGQTNYGYTF
NA NA TRBJ2-7 TRBV9 TGTGCCAGCAGCGAAGGGGGAGGGGTCTACGAGCAGTACTTC CASSEGGGVYEQYF
NA NA TRBJ2-1 TRBV19 TGTGCCAGTAGTATAGAACACCAAAGGAGTTACAATGAGCAGTTCTTC CASSIEHQRSYNEQFF
TRBD1 once TRBJ1-1 TRBV7-8 TGTGCCAGCAGCTTAGGAGACAGGGGGAACACTGAAGCTTTCTTT CASSLGDRGNTEAFF
TRBD1 NA TRBJ2-4 TRBV19 TGTGCCAGTAGTCTCGGACAGGGAAACATTCAGTACTTC CASSLGQGNIQYF
NA NA TRBJ2-7 TRBV11-2 TGTGCCAGCAGCCGAGAGGTGGGTCAGTACTTC CASSREVGQYF
NA few TRBJ2-1 TRBV2 TGTGCCAGCACCTCCACTAGATACAATGAGCAGTTCTTC CASTSTRYNEQFF
TRBD1 NA TRBJ1-4 TRBV15 TGTGCCACCAGCAGAGTTCCCGACAGGGTAAACGGTAATGAAAAACTGTTTTTT CATSRVPDRVNGNEKLFF
TRBD1 NA TRBJ1-5 TRBV2 TGTGCCAGCAGTGAATCAACAGGGGGTGCGAGACAGCCCCAGCATTTT CASSESTGGARQPQHF
NA few TRBJ1-5 TRBV10-3 TGTGCCATCAGTGACCCGGGTCTCGTCAATCAGCCCCAGCATTTT CAISDPGLVNQPQHF
NA NA TRBJ1-5 TRBV5-1 TGCGCCAGCAGCTACGGGGGGAATCAGCCCCAGCATTTT CASSYGGNQPQHF
TRBD2 NA TRBJ2-1 TRBV5-1 TGCGCCAGCACCCTCGTAGCGGGCGGCGATGAGCAGTTCTTC CASTLVAGGDEQFF
TRBD2 NA TRBJ2-1 TRBV7-3 TGTGCCAGCAGCTTAACCGCGGGACTAGCGGGGACGAGTGAGCAGTTCTTC CASSLTAGLAGTSEQFF
NA NA TRBJ2-2 TRBV6-5 TGTGCCAGCGGGACAATGAACACCGGGGAGCTGTTTTTT CASGTMNTGELFF
NA NA TRBJ1-1 TRBV2 TGTGCCAGCAGTGAAGCGGGACTTCTTATGAACACTGAAGCTTTCTTT CASSEAGLLMNTEAFF
NA NA TRBJ1-5 TRBV6-5 TGTGCCAGCAGTTCTAATTTGGGGGCCCTAAATCAGCCCCAGCATTTT CASSSNLGALNQPQHF
TRBD1 NA TRBJ1-1 TRBV5-1 TGCGCCAGCAGCTCATTACAGGGGGCCGGGACTGAAGCTTTCTTT CASSSLQGAGTEAFF
TRBD2 NA TRBJ2-3 TRBV5-6 TGTGCCAGCAGCTTGAGTGGGGGGGGTCTGAATACGCAGTATTTT CASSLSGGGLNTQYF
NA NA TRBJ1-2 TRBV30 TGTGCCTGGAGTGTGGGGGCGAGCTACACCTTC CAWSVGASYTF